The next 31 T cell receptor beta chains were all read from a single sample in a study of cytotoxic CD8 clonotypes in ibrutinib-treated CLL (dated by TCRdb to the early 2020s). This specimen's time point label, interpreted: roughly 12 months on ibrutinib. Library prep was done by the immunoSEQ multiplex PCR assay. TCRdb took this table from immuneACCESS and kept in-frame rearrangements with V and J called. Such tables lack part of the clones; where checked against another copy, unresolved V genes explain under half of the gap, and the rest is unexplained. The sample yields 55,000 to 80,000 clones; around three fifths were counted once. The ten top clones hold approximately 15% of the sample. This sample comprised PBMCs, obtained after 12 months of ibrutinib treatment. The receptors derive from a human donor with chronic lymphocytic leukemia.

V gene TRBV6-1 combines with J gene TRBJ1-5, with 7 nucleotides matching TRBD1. Germline CDR1 reads MNHNS; CDR2 reads SASEGT. The CDR3 has 16 amino acids. The V and J ends lost 3 bases and 3 bases, in that order; junction bases with no gene match: 8. In nucleotides, the CDR3 is TGTGCCAGCAGTGACCCCAGGACAGGCAACAATCAGCCCCAGCATTTT. Translation gives CASSDPRTGNNQPQHF.

The chain couples TRBV6-1 to TRBJ1-1; D perhaps matches TRBD1 (5 bases). The V end was cut by 6 bases, the J end by 4 bases, with 15 bases between. Per germline, CDR1 MNHNS and CDR2 SASEGT. CDR3 size: 14 residues. The CDR3 region has the DNA TGTGCCAGCAGCCGACAGCCCTCGACCACTGAAGCTTTCTTT. Protein sequence: CASSRQPSTTEAFF.

In DNA, the CDR3 is TGCGCCAGCAGAGGTACGGGGGGCCTCGAAGAGACCCAGTACTTC. Its translation: CASRGTGGLEETQYF. The V and J genes are TRBV5-1 and TRBJ2-5; D may be TRBD2 (7 bases). CDR1 and CDR2 from the germline V gene are SGHRS and YFSETQ. V lost 5 bases, J lost 3 bases, and 17 bases lay in between. CDR3 size: 15 residues.

J is TRBJ2-7 and V is TRBV10-2; TRBD1 matches at 7 bases. CDR1 is WSHSY and CDR2 is SAAADI in the germline V gene. The CDR3 runs to 14 residues. V shed 6 bases, J shed 4 bases, and the junction held 9 bases outside the gene matches. CDR3 DNA: TGCGCCAGCAGAGAGGGAAGGGGGCAATACGAGCAGTACGTC. Translating gives CASREGRGQYEQYV.

The table lists this clone with a count of one. The chain is built from TRBV7-9 and TRBJ2-1; D not certain. The V end lost 5 bases, the J end lost 10 bases, and 9 bases lay between the germline ends. This CDR3 has 11 residues. Germline values: CDR1 SEHNR, CDR2 FQNEAQ (reference sequence). The CDR3: CASSIGPEQFF. CDR3 nucleotide sequence: TGTGCCAGCAGCATTGGGCCCGAGCAGTTCTTC.

This rearrangement joins TRBV5-6 to TRBJ2-2; 7 positions match TRBD2. V was clipped by 4 bases and J by 6 bases; unmatched bases: 12. CDR3 length: 16 residues. Germline V CDR1 and CDR2: SGHDT, YYEEEE. Written as DNA, the CDR3 is TGTGCCAGCAGCCCAGGGACTAAATTTGGGGCCGGGGAGCTGTTTTTT. It translates to CASSPGTKFGAGELFF.

In regard to this clone: At one end the junction does not follow the germline gene, possibly because of a read error. The chain joins TRBV20-1 to TRBJ1-1; D gene uncertain. The CDR3 consists of 11 residues. CDR1 DFQATT and CDR2 SNEGSKA come from the germline V gene (reference sequence). The CDR3 sequence is CSAGENTEAFF. CDR3 nucleotide sequence: TGCAGTGCTGGAGAGAACACTGAAGCTTTCTTT.

The chain joins TRBV30 to TRBJ2-2; D is perhaps TRBD1 (5 bases). This CDR3 has 14 residues. Trimming took off 1 base at V and 5 bases at J, with 11 bases between the two ends. CDR1 is GTSNPN, CDR2 SVGIG, per germline (reference sequence). The CDR3 region is CAWSARARTGELFF. CDR3 bases: TGTGCCTGGAGTGCCAGGGCACGGACCGGGGAGCTGTTTTTT.

The rearrangement links TRBV6-5 to TRBJ1-6, with TRBD1 matching 7 bases. This CDR3 is 14 amino acids long. Germline V gene lookup returns CDR1 MNHEY and CDR2 SVGAGI. With 6 bases clipped from V and 6 bases from J, the junction kept 5 bases outside the gene matches. CDR3 sequence: CASSSGQFNSPLHF. The CDR3 DNA reads as TGTGCCAGCAGCTCGGGACAGTTTAATTCACCCCTCCACTTT.

The V and J genes are TRBV5-1 and TRBJ2-3, with 9 positions matching TRBD2. The CDR3 totals 15 residues. Looked up from germline, CDR1 is SGHRS and CDR2 is YFSETQ. J gave up 2 bases and V 0 bases, and 1 base lay outside the gene matches. The CDR3 protein is CASSLVAGDTDTQYF. CDR3 nucleotides: TGCGCCAGCAGCTTGGTAGCGGGAGACACAGATACGCAGTATTTT.

This clone came up a few times. V gene TRBV6-5 combines with J gene TRBJ2-7, with D tentatively TRBD1 or TRBD2 (5 bases each). This CDR3 has 12 amino acids. The V end was cut by 10 bases, the J end by 6 bases, with 16 bases between. Per germline, CDR1 MNHEY and CDR2 SVGAGI. DNA of the CDR3: TGTGCCACCGGGACCCCCGGATCCGAGCAGTACTTC. Translated, it gives CATGTPGSEQYF.

This rearrangement joins TRBV5-1 to TRBJ2-6; TRBD1 is a possible D gene (5 bases). The ends were cut back, 2 bases at V and 0 bases at J, with 9 bases in the middle. This CDR3 is built from 16 residues. Per the germline V gene, CDR1 is SGHRS and CDR2 is YFSETQ. CDR3 sequence (DNA): TGCGCCAGCAGCTTTAGCAGGGCCTCTGGGGCCAACGTCCTGACTTTC. Translated, it gives CASSFSRASGANVLTF.

This chain uses TRBV18 with TRBJ2-2, with 9 bases aligning to TRBD1. The CDR3 extends over 15 amino acids. Germline values: CDR1 KGHSH, CDR2 LQKENI. J lost 4 bases, V lost 4 bases, and 4 bases had no gene match. CDR3 DNA: TGTGCCAGCTCACTGAAGACAGGGGGCACCGGGGAGCTGTTTTTT. Translating it yields CASSLKTGGTGELFF.

This chain links TRBV7-9 with TRBJ2-7; 8 bases align to TRBD1. Per germline, CDR1 SEHNR and CDR2 FQNEAQ (reference sequence). Germline trimming cut 5 bases from V and 5 bases from J; bases unmatched to any gene: 11. The CDR3 covers 15 residues. The CDR3 loop reads CASSPNDRGVHEQYF. The CDR3 nucleotides read TGTGCCAGCAGCCCTAATGACAGGGGAGTCCACGAGCAGTACTTC.

This clone was counted a few times. The V and J genes are TRBV28 and TRBJ2-7; D ambiguous. V was pared by 2 bases and J by 0 bases, with 5 bases between. There are 13 residues in the CDR3. CDR1 is MDHEN and CDR2 is SYDVKM in the germline V gene. DNA of the CDR3: TGTGCCAGCAGTTTACATTCCTCCTACGAGCAGTACGTC. Its translation is CASSLHSSYEQYV.

This clone was counted ten times or more. V is TRBV2 and J is TRBJ2-1; D remains ambiguous. The V end lost 7 bases, the J end lost 8 bases, and 15 bases lay between the germline ends. The germline V gene encodes CDR1 SNHLY and CDR2 FYNNEI. This CDR3 contains 13 residues. The CDR3 bases are TGTGCCAGCACCATAATTAGGTTCGATGAGCAGTTCTTC. Protein product: CASTIIRFDEQFF.

The rearrangement links TRBV5-4 to TRBJ1-2; 9 nucleotides match TRBD1. Germline V gene lookup returns CDR1 SGHNT and CDR2 YYREEE (reference sequence). J was trimmed by 4 bases and V by 0 bases; bases with no gene match: 7. This CDR3 has 16 amino acids. Here the CDR3 DNA reads TGTGCCAGCAGCTTGGGGGGGACAGGGCGAAGCTATGGCTACACCTTC. Translated: CASSLGGTGRSYGYTF.

V and J are TRBV6-1 and TRBJ2-2; possibly TRBD1 for D (5 bases). Trimming shortened V by 2 bases and J by 6 bases, and 10 bases separated the two germline ends. This CDR3 is built from 14 residues. Germline CDR1 reads MNHNS; CDR2 reads SASEGT. The CDR3 is CASSEITGAGELFF. In DNA, the CDR3 is TGTGCCAGCAGTGAAATTACAGGAGCCGGGGAGCTGTTTTTT.

The sample holds a few counts of this clone. J is TRBJ1-3 and V is TRBV15; D is ambiguous. Per the germline V gene, CDR1 is LNHNV and CDR2 is YYDKDF (reference sequence). Trimming stripped 0 bases from V and 7 bases from J, with 4 bases between. This CDR3 spans 12 amino acids. In nucleotides, the CDR3 is TGTGCCACCAGCAGAGAGTGGAACACCATATATTTT. Residues: CATSREWNTIYF.

CDR3 sequence reads: CAWSPDRLNQPQHF. CDR3 DNA: TGTGCCTGGAGTCCGGACAGACTCAATCAGCCCCAGCATTTT. The chain is built from TRBV30 and TRBJ1-5; D might be TRBD1 (6 bases). The CDR3 is made up of 14 amino acids. V was clipped by 2 bases and J by 3 bases, with 11 bases between them. Germline V CDR1 and CDR2: GTSNPN, SVGIG (reference sequence).

The chain links TRBV7-9 to TRBJ1-2; 8 bases match TRBD1. The CDR3 extends over 15 amino acids. The ends lost 5 bases at V and 4 bases at J; junction bases unmatched: 9. Germline V CDR1 and CDR2: SEHNR, FQNEAQ (reference sequence). Here the CDR3 reads CASSPLPGGFYGYTF. The DNA for the CDR3 is TGTGCCAGCAGCCCTCTGCCAGGGGGCTTCTATGGCTACACCTTC.

Written as DNA, the CDR3 is TGCGCCAGCAGCTTGGGTAGAAGCTCCTACAATGAGCAGTTCTTC. Encoded protein: CASSLGRSSYNEQFF. The chain recombines TRBV5-1 with TRBJ2-1; no reliable D call. Germline V lookup: CDR1 SGHRS, CDR2 YFSETQ. This CDR3 spans 15 amino acids. V lost 0 bases and J lost 0, with 7 bases in between.

In this sample, this clone turned up many times. The genes are TRBV7-9 and TRBJ1-1; 7 bases align to TRBD1. There are 13 residues in the CDR3. The V gene's germline CDR1 is SEHNR and CDR2 FQNEAQ (reference sequence). After removal of 1 base from V and 12 bases from J, the junction contained 8 bases not matched to a gene. For the CDR3, the DNA is TGTGCCAGCAGCTTAGTTCGGGACAGCGTAACTTTCTTT. It codes for CASSLVRDSVTFF.

The gene calls are TRBV7-2 and TRBJ2-7, with D perhaps assigned TRBD1 or TRBD2 (5 bases each). CDR1 is SGHTA, CDR2 FQGNSA, per germline. V dropped 4 bases and J dropped 0 bases, with 10 bases sitting between them. The CDR3 spans 14 residues. Here the CDR3 DNA reads TGTGCCAGCAGCTCGGGGCGGGCCTCCTACGAGCAGTACTTC. The encoded protein is CASSSGRASYEQYF.

The sample holds a few counts of this clone. This rearrangement joins TRBV14 to TRBJ2-7; tentative D call: TRBD1 (6 bases). Trimming stripped 2 bases from V and 4 bases from J, with 18 bases between. Germline assignment: CDR1 SGHDN and CDR2 FVKESK. There are 16 residues in the CDR3. The CDR3 is CASSQKPGQSTYEQYF. The DNA of the CDR3 is TGTGCCAGCAGCCAAAAACCGGGACAATCAACATACGAGCAGTACTTC.

This clone was seen more than once but under ten times. This chain uses TRBV4-1 with TRBJ2-7, with 12 bases that match TRBD2. Germline assignment: CDR1 MGHRA and CDR2 YSYEKL. Losses at the gene ends were 4 bases for V and 6 bases for J; bases not matched to a gene: 10. This CDR3 region has 16 residues. The CDR3 is CASSLTSGGPGGEQYV. DNA for the CDR3: TGCGCCAGCAGCCTTACTAGCGGGGGGCCGGGAGGCGAGCAGTACGTC.

The chain carries TRBV27 and TRBJ1-2, with TRBD1 as a possible D gene (6 bases). Trimming cost V 4 bases and J 4 bases, with 13 bases left between them. Germline CDR1 is MNHEY and CDR2 is SMNVEV (reference sequence). The CDR3 covers 14 residues. CDR3: CASSSQGRSYGYTF. In DNA, the CDR3 is TGTGCCAGCAGTTCACAGGGACGCAGCTATGGCTACACCTTC.

This clone has more than one count but fewer than ten. The chain carries TRBV28 and TRBJ1-1; a possible D gene is TRBD1 (5 bases). This CDR3 spans 16 amino acids. Trimming left V 7 bases short and J 2 bases short, with 20 bases between. The germline gives CDR1 MDHEN, CDR2 SYDVKM. The CDR3 reads CASTLGESKGNTEAFF. The CDR3, as DNA: TGTGCCAGCACCCTAGGGGAATCGAAGGGAAACACTGAAGCTTTCTTT. Filled out from reference TRBV28 and TRBJ1-1, the complete variable domain reads DVKVTQSSRYLVKRTGEKVFLECVQDMDHENMFWYRQDPGLGLRLIYFSYDVKMKEKGDIPEGYSVSREKKERFSLILESASTNQTSMYLCASTLGESKGNTEAFFGQGTRLTVV.

The rearrangement uses TRBV13 and TRBJ2-7, with D perhaps matching TRBD2 (7 bases). V gave up 2 bases and J gave up 6 bases, with 14 bases separating them. The CDR3 consists of 14 residues. The germline gives CDR1 PRHDT, CDR2 FYEKMQ (reference sequence). The CDR3 protein is CASSLRGARFEQYF. The CDR3 DNA sequence: TGTGCCAGCAGCTTACGGGGGGCCCGGTTCGAGCAGTACTTC.

Worth noting for this clone: An end of the junction does not agree with germline; a read error may underlie this. The chain combines TRBV5-3 with TRBJ2-5, with 7 bases aligning to TRBD1. TRBV5-3 falls under the ORF class, with uncertain function. This CDR3 has 13 amino acids. CDR3 coding DNA: TGTGCCAGCAGCTTAGGGGGCTGGGAGACCCAGTACTTC. Translation gives CASSLGGWETQYF.

The V and J genes are TRBV28 and TRBJ1-4; 8 positions agree with TRBD1. CDR1 is MDHEN and CDR2 is SYDVKM in the germline V gene. The length of the CDR3 is 14 residues. V lost 6 bases, J lost 8 bases, and 8 bases stayed unmatched. DNA for the CDR3: TGTGCCAGCAGACGTCAGGGGGCGCTGGAAAAACTGTTTTTT. It yields the protein CASRRQGALEKLFF.